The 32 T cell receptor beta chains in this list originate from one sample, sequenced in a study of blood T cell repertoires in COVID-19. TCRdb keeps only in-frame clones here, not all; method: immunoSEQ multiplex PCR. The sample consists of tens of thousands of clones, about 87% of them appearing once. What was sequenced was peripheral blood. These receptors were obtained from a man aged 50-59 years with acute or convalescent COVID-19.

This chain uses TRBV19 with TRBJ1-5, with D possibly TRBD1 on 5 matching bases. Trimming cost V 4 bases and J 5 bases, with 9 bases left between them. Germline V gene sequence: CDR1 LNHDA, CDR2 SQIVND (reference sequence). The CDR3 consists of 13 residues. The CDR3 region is CASSTGRDQPQHF. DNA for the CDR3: TGTGCCAGTAGTACAGGGAGGGATCAGCCCCAGCATTTT.

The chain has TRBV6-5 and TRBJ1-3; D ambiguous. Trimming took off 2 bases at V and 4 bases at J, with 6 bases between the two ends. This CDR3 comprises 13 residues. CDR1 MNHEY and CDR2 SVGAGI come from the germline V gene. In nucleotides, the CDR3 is TGTGCCAGCAGTTACGGTCGGGGAAACACCATATATTTT. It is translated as CASSYGRGNTIYF.

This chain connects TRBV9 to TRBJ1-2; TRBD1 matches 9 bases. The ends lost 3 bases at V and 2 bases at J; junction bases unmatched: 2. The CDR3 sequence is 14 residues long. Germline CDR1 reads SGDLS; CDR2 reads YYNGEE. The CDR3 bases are TGTGCCAGCAGCGCCGGGACAGGGAACTATGGCTACACCTTC. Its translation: CASSAGTGNYGYTF. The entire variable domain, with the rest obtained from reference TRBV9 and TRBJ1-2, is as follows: DSGVTQTPKHLITATGQRVTLRCSPRSGDLSVYWYQQSLDQGLQFLIQYYNGEERAKGNILERFSAQQFPDLHSELNLSSLELGDSALYFCASSAGTGNYGYTFGSGTRLTVV.

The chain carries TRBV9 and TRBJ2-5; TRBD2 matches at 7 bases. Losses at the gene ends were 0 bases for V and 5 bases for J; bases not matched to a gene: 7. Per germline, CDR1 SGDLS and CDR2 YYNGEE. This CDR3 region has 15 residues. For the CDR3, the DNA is TGTGCCAGCAGCGTAGGGGGAGGGCCTTGGGAGACCCAGTACTTC. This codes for CASSVGGGPWETQYF.

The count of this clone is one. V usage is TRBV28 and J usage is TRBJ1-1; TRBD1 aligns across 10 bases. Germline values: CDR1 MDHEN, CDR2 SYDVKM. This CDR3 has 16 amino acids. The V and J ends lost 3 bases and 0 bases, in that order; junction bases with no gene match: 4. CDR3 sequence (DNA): TGTGCCAGCAGTTTTCCGGGACAGGGGATGAACACTGAAGCTTTCTTT. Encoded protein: CASSFPGQGMNTEAFF.

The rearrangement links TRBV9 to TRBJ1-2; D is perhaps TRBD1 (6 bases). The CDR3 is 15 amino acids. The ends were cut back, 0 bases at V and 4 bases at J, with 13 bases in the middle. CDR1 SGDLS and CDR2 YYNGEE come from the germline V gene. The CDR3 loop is CASSVGGHPSYGYTF. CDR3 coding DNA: TGTGCCAGCAGCGTAGGGGGACACCCCTCCTATGGCTACACCTTC.

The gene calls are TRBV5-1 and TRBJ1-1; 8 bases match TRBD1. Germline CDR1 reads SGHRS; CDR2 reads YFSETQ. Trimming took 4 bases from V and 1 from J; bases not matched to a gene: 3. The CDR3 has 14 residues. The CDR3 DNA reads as TGCGCCAGCAGCGGAGGACAGGGGAACACTGAAGCTTTCTTT. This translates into CASSGGQGNTEAFF. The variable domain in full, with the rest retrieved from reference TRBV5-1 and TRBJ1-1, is KAGVTQTPRYLIKTRGQQVTLSCSPISGHRSVSWYQQTPGQGLQFLFEYFSETQRNKGNFPGRFSGRQFSNSRSEMNVSTLELGDSALYLCASSGGQGNTEAFFGQGTRLTVV.

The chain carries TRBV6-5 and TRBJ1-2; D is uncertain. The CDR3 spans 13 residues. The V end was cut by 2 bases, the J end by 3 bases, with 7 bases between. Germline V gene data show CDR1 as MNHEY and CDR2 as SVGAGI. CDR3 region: CASSYGRYYGYTF. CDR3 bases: TGTGCCAGCAGTTACGGGAGATACTATGGCTACACCTTC.

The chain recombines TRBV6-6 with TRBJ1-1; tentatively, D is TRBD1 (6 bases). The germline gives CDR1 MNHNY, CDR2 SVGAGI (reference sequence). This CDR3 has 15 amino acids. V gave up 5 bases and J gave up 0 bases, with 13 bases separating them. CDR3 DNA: TGTGCCAGCAGTCAGGGACAAACCATGAACACTGAAGCTTTCTTT. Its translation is CASSQGQTMNTEAFF.

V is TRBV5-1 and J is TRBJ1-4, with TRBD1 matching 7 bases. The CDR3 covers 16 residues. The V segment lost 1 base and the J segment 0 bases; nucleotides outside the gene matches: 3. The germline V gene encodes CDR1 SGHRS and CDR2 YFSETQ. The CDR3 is CASSLQGDSTNEKLFF. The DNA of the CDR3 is TGCGCCAGCAGCTTGCAGGGGGACTCAACTAATGAAAAACTGTTTTTT.

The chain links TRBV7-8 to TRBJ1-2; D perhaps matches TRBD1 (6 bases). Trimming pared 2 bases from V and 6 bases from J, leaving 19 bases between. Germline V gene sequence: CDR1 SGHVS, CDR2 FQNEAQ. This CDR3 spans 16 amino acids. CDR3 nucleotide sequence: TGTGCCAGCAGCTTACTCATCACAGGGAATCTCGATGGCTACACCTTC. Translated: CASSLLITGNLDGYTF.

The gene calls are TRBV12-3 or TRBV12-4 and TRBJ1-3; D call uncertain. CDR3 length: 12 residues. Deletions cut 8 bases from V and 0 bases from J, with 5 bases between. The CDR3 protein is CASRNSGNTIYF. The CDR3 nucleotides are TGTGCCAGCCGTAACTCTGGAAACACCATATATTTT.

The CDR3 DNA is TGTGCCAGCAGTTCGAGTCGCGGGGGGGGTTACACCGGGGAGCTGTTTTTT. This codes for CASSSSRGGGYTGELFF. The chain employs TRBV27 and TRBJ2-2, with TRBD2 identical over 9 bases. There are 17 residues in the CDR3. Per germline, CDR1 MNHEY and CDR2 SMNVEV (reference sequence). The V segment lost 4 bases and the J segment 3 bases; nucleotides outside the gene matches: 9.

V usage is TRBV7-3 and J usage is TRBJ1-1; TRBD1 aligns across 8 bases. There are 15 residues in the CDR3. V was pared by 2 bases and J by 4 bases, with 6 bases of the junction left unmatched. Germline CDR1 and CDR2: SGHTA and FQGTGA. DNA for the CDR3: TGTGCCAGCAGCTTAGGAGGGACAGGAGCCACTGAAGCTTTCTTT. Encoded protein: CASSLGGTGATEAFF.

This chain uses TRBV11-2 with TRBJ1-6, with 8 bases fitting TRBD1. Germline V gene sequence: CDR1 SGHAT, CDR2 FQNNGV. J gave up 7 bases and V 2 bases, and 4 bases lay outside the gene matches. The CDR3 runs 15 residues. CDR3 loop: CASSLLGQENSPLHF. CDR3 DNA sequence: TGTGCCAGCAGCTTACTGGGACAGGAAAATTCACCCCTCCACTTT.

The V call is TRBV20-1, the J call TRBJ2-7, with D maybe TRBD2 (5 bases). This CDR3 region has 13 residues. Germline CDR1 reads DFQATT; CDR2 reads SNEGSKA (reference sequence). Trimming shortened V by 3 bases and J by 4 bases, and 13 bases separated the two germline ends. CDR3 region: CSASRGPIYEQYF. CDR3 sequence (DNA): TGCAGTGCTAGTCGGGGTCCAATATACGAGCAGTACTTC.

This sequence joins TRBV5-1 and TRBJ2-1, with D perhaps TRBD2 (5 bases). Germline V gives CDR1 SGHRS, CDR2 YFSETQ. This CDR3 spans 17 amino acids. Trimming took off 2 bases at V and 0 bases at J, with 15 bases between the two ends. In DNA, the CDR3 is TGCGCCAGCAGCTTAGGCGGGCCAAAAAGCTCCTACAATGAGCAGTTCTTC. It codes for CASSLGGPKSSYNEQFF.

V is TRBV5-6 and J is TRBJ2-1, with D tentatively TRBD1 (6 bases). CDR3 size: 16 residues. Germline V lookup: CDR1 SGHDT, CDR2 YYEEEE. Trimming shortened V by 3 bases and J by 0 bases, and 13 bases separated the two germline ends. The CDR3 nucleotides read TGTGCCAGCAGCTGGGGGCCCTCAAGCTCCTACAATGAGCAGTTCTTC. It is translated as CASSWGPSSSYNEQFF. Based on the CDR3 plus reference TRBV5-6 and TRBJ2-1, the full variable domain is DAGVTQSPTHLIKTRGQQVTLRCSPKSGHDTVSWYQQALGQGPQFIFQYYEEEERQRGNFPDRFSGHQFPNYSSELNVNALLLGDSALYLCASSWGPSSSYNEQFFGPGTRLTVL.

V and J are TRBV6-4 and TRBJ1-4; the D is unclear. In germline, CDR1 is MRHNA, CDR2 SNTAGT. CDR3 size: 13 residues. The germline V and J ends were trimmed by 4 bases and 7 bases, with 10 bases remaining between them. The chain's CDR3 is CASSVDSGEKLFF. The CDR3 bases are TGTGCCAGCAGTGTGGACTCGGGTGAAAAACTGTTTTTT.

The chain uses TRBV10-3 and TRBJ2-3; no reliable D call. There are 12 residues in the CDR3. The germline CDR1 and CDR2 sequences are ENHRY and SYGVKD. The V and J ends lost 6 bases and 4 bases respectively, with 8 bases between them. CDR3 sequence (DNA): TGTGCCATCAGCTATACAGCAGATACGCAGTATTTT. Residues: CAISYTADTQYF.

CDR3 sequence reads: CASSLGSLYNSPLHF. DNA of the CDR3: TGTGCCAGCAGCTTGGGGTCACTCTATAATTCACCCCTCCACTTT. The chain links TRBV5-6 to TRBJ1-6; D uncertain. V shed 0 bases and J shed 3 bases, with 7 bases lying between them. CDR1 and CDR2 (germline): SGHDT, YYEEEE. The CDR3 sequence is 15 residues long.

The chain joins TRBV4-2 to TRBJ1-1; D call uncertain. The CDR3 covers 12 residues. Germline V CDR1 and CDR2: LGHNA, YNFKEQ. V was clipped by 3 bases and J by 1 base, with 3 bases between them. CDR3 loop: CASSQANTEAFF. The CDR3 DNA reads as TGTGCCAGCAGCCAGGCGAACACTGAAGCTTTCTTT.

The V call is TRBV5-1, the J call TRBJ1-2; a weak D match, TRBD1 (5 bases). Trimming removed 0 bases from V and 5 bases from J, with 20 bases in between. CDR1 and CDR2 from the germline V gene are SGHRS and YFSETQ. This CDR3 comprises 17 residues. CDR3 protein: CASSLDLGRGGEYGYTF. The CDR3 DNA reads TGCGCCAGCAGCTTGGACCTGGGTCGGGGAGGGGAATATGGCTACACCTTC.

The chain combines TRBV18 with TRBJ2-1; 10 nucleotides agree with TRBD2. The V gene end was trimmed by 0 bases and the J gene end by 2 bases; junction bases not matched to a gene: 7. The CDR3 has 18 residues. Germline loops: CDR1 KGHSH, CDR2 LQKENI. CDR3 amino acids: CASSPPSGLATPYNEQFF. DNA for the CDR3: TGTGCCAGCTCACCACCGTCGGGACTAGCGACTCCCTACAATGAGCAGTTCTTC.

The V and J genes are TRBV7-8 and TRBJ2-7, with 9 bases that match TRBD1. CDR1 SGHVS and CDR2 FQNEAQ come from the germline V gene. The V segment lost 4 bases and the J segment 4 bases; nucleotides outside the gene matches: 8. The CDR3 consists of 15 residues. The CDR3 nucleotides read TGTGCCAGCAGCTATCGGACAGGGGACACTTACGAGCAGTACTTC. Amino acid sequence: CASSYRTGDTYEQYF. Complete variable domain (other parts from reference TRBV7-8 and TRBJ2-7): GAGVSQSPRYKVAKRGQDVALRCDPISGHVSLFWYQQALGQGPEFLTYFQNEAQLDKSGLPSDRFFAERPEGSVSTLKIQRTQQEDSAVYLCASSYRTGDTYEQYFGPGTRLTVT.

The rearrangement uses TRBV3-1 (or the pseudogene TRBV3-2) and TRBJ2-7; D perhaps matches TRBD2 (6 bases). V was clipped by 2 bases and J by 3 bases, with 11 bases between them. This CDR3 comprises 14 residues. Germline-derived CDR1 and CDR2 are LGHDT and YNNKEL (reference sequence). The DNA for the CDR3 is TGTGCCAGCAGCCAACCGGGACTCGGCTACGAGCAGTACTTC. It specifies CASSQPGLGYEQYF.

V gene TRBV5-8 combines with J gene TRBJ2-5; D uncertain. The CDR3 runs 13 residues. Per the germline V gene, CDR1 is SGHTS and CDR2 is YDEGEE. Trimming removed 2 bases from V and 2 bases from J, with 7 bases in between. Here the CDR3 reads CASSLSYQETQYF. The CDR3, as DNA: TGTGCCAGCAGCTTAAGCTATCAAGAGACCCAGTACTTC.

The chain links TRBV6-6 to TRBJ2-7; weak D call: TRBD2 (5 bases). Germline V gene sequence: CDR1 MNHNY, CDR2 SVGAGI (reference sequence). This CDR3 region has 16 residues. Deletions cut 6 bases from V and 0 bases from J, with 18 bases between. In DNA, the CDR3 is TGTGCCAGCAGCCCCCGAGGGCAAAAGAGCTCCTACGAGCAGTACTTC. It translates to CASSPRGQKSSYEQYF.

The CDR3 region is CASSSRGGRISTGELFF. For the CDR3, the DNA is TGTGCCAGCAGCTCCCGGGGGGGACGGATTTCTACCGGGGAGCTGTTTTTT. V is TRBV11-2 and J is TRBJ2-2; 8 bases are a match to TRBD2. The CDR3 sequence is 17 residues long. V gave up 4 bases and J gave up 5 bases; unmatched junction bases: 12. Germline V gene lookup returns CDR1 SGHAT and CDR2 FQNNGV. Combining the CDR3 with reference TRBV11-2 and TRBJ2-2 gives the whole variable domain EAGVAQSPRYKIIEKRQSVAFWCNPISGHATLYWYQQILGQGPKLLIQFQNNGVVDDSQLPKDRFSAERLKGVDSTLKIQPAKLEDSAVYLCASSSRGGRISTGELFFGEGSRLTVL.

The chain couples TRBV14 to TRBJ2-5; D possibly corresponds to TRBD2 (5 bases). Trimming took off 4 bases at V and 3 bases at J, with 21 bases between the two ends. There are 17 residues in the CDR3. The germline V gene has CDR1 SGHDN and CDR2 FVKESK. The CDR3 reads CASSPGLFTNGEETQYF. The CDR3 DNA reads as TGTGCCAGCAGCCCCGGACTTTTTACGAATGGGGAAGAGACCCAGTACTTC.

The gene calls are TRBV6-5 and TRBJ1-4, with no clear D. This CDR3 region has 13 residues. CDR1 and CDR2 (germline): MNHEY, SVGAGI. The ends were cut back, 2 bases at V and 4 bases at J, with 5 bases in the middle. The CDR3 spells CASSYSLNEKLFF. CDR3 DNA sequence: TGTGCCAGCAGTTACAGCCTTAATGAAAAACTGTTTTTT.

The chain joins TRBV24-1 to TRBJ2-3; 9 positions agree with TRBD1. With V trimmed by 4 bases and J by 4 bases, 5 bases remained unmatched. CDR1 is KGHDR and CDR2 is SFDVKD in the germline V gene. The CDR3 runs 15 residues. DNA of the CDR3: TGTGCCACCAGTGAGGCGGGACAGGGCGCAGATACGCAGTATTTT. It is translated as CATSEAGQGADTQYF.